The present TCR beta chain was sequenced within a study of STAT5B mutations in CD4+ large granular lymphocyte leukemia. General study points: Compared with healthy controls (2/35), patient top clones favored TRBV06 (8/27). CD4-sorted patient repertoires seemed more clonal than healthy CD4+ repertoires.

In the original processing: Lowest detectable productive clonotype frequency was 2.59 x 10-5. Clones were read by immunoSEQ multiplex PCR, and TCRdb kept only the in-frame ones, dropping some. The D gene and trimming were derived from the DNA, and the V and J assignments and clone size from that table. The data hold about 40,000 clones, with approximately 84% observed a single time. Note on this clone: The antigen remains unidentified. The same CDR3 is also encoded by other DNA sequences in this sample.

Trimming took 4 bases from V and 8 from J, leaving 10 bases between them. CDR3 length: 13 amino acids. Germline lookup yields CDR1 SGHRS and CDR2 YFSETQ. The receptor comes from a human donor in good health. The rearrangement links TRBV5-1 to TRBJ1-6, with D unclear. Sequenced material: CD4+ T cells from blood buffy coats. CDR3 sequence: CASSKGQYSPLHF. Written as DNA, the CDR3 is TGCGCCAGCAGCAAAGGGCAGTATTCACCCCTCCACTTT.